This T cell receptor beta chain was profiled in a study of blood T cells in healthy people across ages. CDR1 is LNHNV, CDR2 YYDKDF, per germline (reference sequence). V shed 3 bases, J shed 3 bases, and the junction held 10 bases outside the gene matches. CDR3 size: 16 residues. Donors were healthy Caucasian individuals from Russia aged about 6 to 90. Each donor supplied ten milliliters of peripheral blood. Per sample, no less than 5.5 micrograms of total RNA were extracted. Through a sample-barcoded 5' primer and a J-beta primer mix, a second PCR was run for roughly 6 to 11 cycles. TCRdb re-called the 5' RACE reads with MiXCR, one entry per CDR3 protein. Of 1.5 million to 2 million distinct CDR3 sequences listed, 39% are singletons.

The chain employs TRBV15 and TRBJ2-7; TRBD1 matches 8 bases. Sample: blood. The receptor comes from a human donor in good health. The CDR3: CATSRERTGNNYEQYF. Here the CDR3 DNA reads TGTGCCACCAGCAGGGAAAGGACAGGGAACAACTACGAGCAGTACTTC.